A single sample is the source of the 13 T cell receptor beta chains below, sequenced in a study of blood T cell repertoires in COVID-19. Here immunoSEQ multiplex PCR was the method, and the copy in TCRdb shows in-frame clones only, minus some. The data hold some 150,000 clones, with 81% observed a single time. Sequencing used peripheral blood. The receptor source for this set is a woman aged 60-75 years with active or convalescent COVID-19.

The chain has TRBV10-3 and TRBJ1-6, with D tentatively TRBD1 (6 bases). The CDR3 extends over 13 amino acids. CDR1 is ENHRY and CDR2 is SYGVKD in the germline V gene. V gave up 7 bases and J gave up 4 bases, with 8 bases separating them. The CDR3 reads CAINREYNSPLHF. CDR3 nucleotide sequence: TGTGCCATCAACAGGGAGTATAATTCACCCCTCCACTTT.

The count of this clone is one. This chain connects TRBV5-1 to TRBJ1-2; D is ambiguous. The germline V and J ends were trimmed by 0 bases and 6 bases, with 12 bases remaining between them. The CDR3 is 14 residues long. Germline V CDR1 and CDR2: SGHRS, YFSETQ. CDR3 in amino acids: CASSLVRAGNGYTF. DNA for the CDR3: TGCGCCAGCAGCTTGGTGAGGGCCGGAAATGGCTACACCTTC.

The chain joins TRBV4-1 to TRBJ1-6, with TRBD1 as a possible D gene (6 bases). V lost 4 bases, J lost 4 bases, and 11 bases lay in between. The CDR3 length is 15 residues. CDR1 and CDR2 (germline): MGHRA, YSYEKL. CDR3 coding DNA: TGCGCCAGCAGCCCGACAGGCTCTTATAATTCACCCCTCCACTTT. This translates into CASSPTGSYNSPLHF.

In DNA, the CDR3 is TGTGCCAGCAGTGTAGACAGGGGTGGTGAGCAGTACGTC. It specifies CASSVDRGGEQYV. The V and J genes are TRBV2 and TRBJ2-7; 8 bases are shared with TRBD1. The CDR3 spans 13 residues. Trimming cost V 4 bases and J 7 bases; bases outside gene matches: 6. Germline CDR1 and CDR2: SNHLY and FYNNEI.

In this sample, this clone turned up a few times. V gene TRBV11-2 combines with J gene TRBJ1-2; maybe TRBD1 (6 bases). The CDR3 is 13 residues long. Germline assignment: CDR1 SGHAT and CDR2 FQNNGV. The V end was cut by 5 bases, the J end by 4 bases, with 11 bases between. CDR3 in amino acids: CASSPDSLYGYTF. Here the CDR3 DNA reads TGTGCCAGCAGCCCGGACAGCCTCTATGGCTACACCTTC.

The chain combines TRBV19 with TRBJ2-1; 10 bases are shared with TRBD1. The CDR3 has 13 residues. The germline V gene has CDR1 LNHDA and CDR2 SQIVND (reference sequence). V lost 9 bases and J lost 8; bases outside the gene matches: 7. Written as DNA, the CDR3 is TGTGCCAGCACCGGGACAGGGGTCGATGAGCAGTTCTTC. Protein sequence: CASTGTGVDEQFF.

The sample holds a few counts of this clone. The rearrangement links TRBV3-1 (or the pseudogene TRBV3-2) to TRBJ1-2; a possible D gene is TRBD1 (5 bases). The CDR3 totals 11 residues. Per germline, CDR1 LGHDT and CDR2 YNNKEL (reference sequence). Trimming left V 7 bases short and J 13 bases short, with 16 bases between. The CDR3 sequence: CASTGGGIFTF. The CDR3 bases are TGTGCCAGCACCGGGGGGGGTATATTCACCTTC.

This sequence joins TRBV5-8 and TRBJ2-2; TRBD2 might be the D (5 bases). Germline V lookup: CDR1 SGHTS, CDR2 YDEGEE. V was shortened by 4 bases and J by 5 bases, with 18 bases between the two germline ends. The CDR3 covers 16 residues. CDR3 region: CASSPARLAGTGELFF. For the CDR3, the DNA is TGTGCCAGCAGCCCTGCACGGCTAGCCGGGACCGGGGAGCTGTTTTTT.

This rearrangement joins TRBV4-1 to TRBJ1-3; TRBD1 aligns across 7 bases. CDR1 is MGHRA and CDR2 is YSYEKL in the germline V gene. This CDR3 comprises 15 residues. The V segment lost 4 bases and the J segment 1 base; nucleotides outside the gene matches: 4. CDR3 nucleotide sequence: TGCGCCAGCAGCCGGGACAGTGGATCTGGAAACACCATATATTTT. It translates to CASSRDSGSGNTIYF.

This chain connects TRBV28 to TRBJ1-5, with D possibly matching TRBD1 (5 bases). The CDR3 sequence is 15 residues long. The germline V and J ends were trimmed by 8 bases and 5 bases, with 19 bases remaining between them. Germline loops: CDR1 MDHEN, CDR2 SYDVKM. CDR3 sequence (DNA): TGTGCCAGCTCCCGCATTGACAGTCGATATCAGCCCCAGCATTTT. Its protein is CASSRIDSRYQPQHF. Based on the CDR3 plus reference TRBV28 and TRBJ1-5, the full variable domain is DVKVTQSSRYLVKRTGEKVFLECVQDMDHENMFWYRQDPGLGLRLIYFSYDVKMKEKGDIPEGYSVSREKKERFSLILESASTNQTSMYLCASSRIDSRYQPQHFGDGTRLSIL.

V is TRBV7-8 and J is TRBJ1-1; D may be TRBD1 (6 bases). The V gene lost 3 bases and the J gene lost 0 bases, with 11 bases spanning the gap. CDR1 is SGHVS, CDR2 FQNEAQ, per germline. The length of the CDR3 is 15 residues. The CDR3 region has the DNA TGTGCCAGCAGCTTTAGGGGGGGCTTGAACACTGAAGCTTTCTTT. This sequence encodes CASSFRGGLNTEAFF.

The rearrangement joins TRBV15 to TRBJ2-1, with 7 bases that match TRBD1. CDR3 length: 19 residues. J gave up 2 bases and V 4 bases, and 17 bases lay outside the gene matches. Germline loops: CDR1 LNHNV, CDR2 YYDKDF (reference sequence). The CDR3 region has the DNA TGTGCCACCAGCACCGAGGGGGCTCTCTCCCGACGGACCTACAATGAGCAGTTCTTC. This gives the protein CATSTEGALSRRTYNEQFF.

The V call is TRBV13, the J call TRBJ2-1, with 15 bases lining up with TRBD2. The CDR3 totals 15 residues. Per germline, CDR1 PRHDT and CDR2 FYEKMQ (reference sequence). The trim removed 8 bases at V and 9 bases at J, leaving 8 bases unmatched. CDR3: CASLGTSGRTGEQFF. The CDR3 nucleotides read TGTGCCAGCCTAGGGACTAGCGGGAGGACCGGTGAGCAGTTCTTC.